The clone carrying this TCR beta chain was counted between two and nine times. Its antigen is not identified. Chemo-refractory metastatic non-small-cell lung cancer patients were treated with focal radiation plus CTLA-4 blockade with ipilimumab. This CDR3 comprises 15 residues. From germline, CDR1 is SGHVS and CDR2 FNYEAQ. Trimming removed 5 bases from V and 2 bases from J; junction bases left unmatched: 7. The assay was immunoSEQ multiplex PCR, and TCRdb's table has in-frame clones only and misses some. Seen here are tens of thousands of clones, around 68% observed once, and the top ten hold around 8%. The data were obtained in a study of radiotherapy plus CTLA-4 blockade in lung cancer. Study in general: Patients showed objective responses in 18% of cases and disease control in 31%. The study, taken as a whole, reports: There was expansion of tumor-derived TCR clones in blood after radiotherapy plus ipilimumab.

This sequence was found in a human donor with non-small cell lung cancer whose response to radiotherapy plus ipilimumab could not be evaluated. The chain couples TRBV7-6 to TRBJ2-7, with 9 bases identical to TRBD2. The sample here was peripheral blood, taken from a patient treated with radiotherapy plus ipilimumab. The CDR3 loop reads CASSDKAGGTYEQYF. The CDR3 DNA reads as TGTGCCAGCAGCGACAAAGCGGGAGGAACCTACGAGCAGTACTTC. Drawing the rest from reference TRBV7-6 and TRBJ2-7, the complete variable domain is GAGVSQSPRYKVTKRGQDVALRCDPISGHVSLYWYRQALGQGPEFLTYFNYEAQQDKSGLPNDRFSAERPEGSISTLTIQRTEQRDSAMYRCASSDKAGGTYEQYFGPGTRLTVT.